This T cell receptor beta chain came from a study of T cell repertoires in cytomegalovirus infection. Study results and caveats: There were carriers of CMV plus the relevant HLA, and cumulative public TCR beta family frequency identified them.

TCRdb redid the calling of the reads with MiXCR, one entry per CDR3 protein. The data show about 600,000 distinct CDR3 sequences, with 20% to 25% seen just once and roughly 8% held by the top ten. This CDR3 comprises 13 residues. Trimming removed 5 bases at V and 4 bases at J, with 12 bases between. The germline V gene encodes CDR1 SEHNR and CDR2 FQNEAQ (reference sequence). This clonotype came up a few times. Its matching antigen is unknown. The J gene is TRBJ2-7, the V gene TRBV7-9; D is ambiguous. The receptor comes from a human donor in good health (CMV status not recorded). Some clones in this sample may be carry-over from other donors' samples. The sequenced sample consisted of CD8+ T cells from PBMCs. In DNA form, the CDR3 reads TGTGCCAGCAGCCCCCGAAGTGGATACGAGCAGTACTTC. Its translation is CASSPRSGYEQYF.